The 21 T cell receptor beta chains below come from one sample, sequenced in a study of a mutant IDH1 vaccine in newly diagnosed glioma. TCRdb's table, derived via immunoSEQ multiplex PCR, lists solely in-frame clones and lacks some. The sample consists of about 46,000 clones, approximately 84% of them appearing once. No cognate antigen is known for these TCRs. Time point meaning: week 47, end of study. Vaccine doses each comprised 300 ug of mutant IDH1 20-mer peptide, with topical imiquimod. The sequenced sample was PBMCs, obtained from a glioma patient whose treatment included an IDH1 peptide vaccine. These receptors were taken from a woman in her twenties or thirties with glioma. Some clones in this sample may be carry-over from other donors' samples.

This rearrangement joins TRBV5-1 to TRBJ2-7, with 10 positions matching TRBD1. The CDR3 totals 13 residues. CDR1 is SGHRS, CDR2 YFSETQ, per germline. V trimming: 7 bases; J trimming: 2 bases; junction bases outside the gene matches: 3. The CDR3 DNA reads as TGCGCCAGCCGGGACAGGGGAACCTACGAGCAGTACTTC. Its protein product is CASRDRGTYEQYF.

The chain has TRBV29-1 and TRBJ2-7, with D hard to call. Germline CDR1 SQVTM, CDR2 ANQGSEA. V dropped 1 base and J dropped 5 bases, with 6 bases sitting between them. The CDR3 length is 11 residues. The CDR3 DNA sequence: TGCAGCGTTGAAGGGTGGCACGAGCAGTACTTC. Translated, it gives CSVEGWHEQYF.

The V and J genes are TRBV19 and TRBJ1-1; no clear D. Germline loops: CDR1 LNHDA, CDR2 SQIVND (reference sequence). V lost 10 bases, J lost 2 bases, and 14 bases lay in between. This CDR3 has 13 residues. The CDR3: CAIQRTANTEAFF. The CDR3 coding sequence is TGTGCCATTCAACGGACCGCTAACACTGAAGCTTTCTTT. Variable domain in full (rest from reference TRBV19 and TRBJ1-1): DGGITQSPKYLFRKEGQNVTLSCEQNLNHDAMYWYRQDPGQGLRLIYYSQIVNDFQKGDIAEGYSVSREKKESFPLTVTSAQKNPTAFYLCAIQRTANTEAFFGQGTRLTVV.

The chain recombines TRBV27 with TRBJ2-3, with TRBD2 matching 16 bases. The CDR3 extends over 18 amino acids. CDR1 and CDR2 (germline): MNHEY, SMNVEV (reference sequence). The V and J ends lost 8 bases and 4 bases, in that order; junction bases with no gene match: 12. The CDR3 protein is CASAGTSGRAEASDTQYF. The CDR3 nucleotides are TGTGCCAGCGCCGGGACTAGCGGGAGGGCCGAGGCGTCAGATACGCAGTATTTT.

The chain has TRBV21-1 and TRBJ2-2; the D call TRBD2 from the table was never checked on the DNA. TRBV21-1 is a pseudogene. The CDR3 extends over 19 amino acids. The CDR3 loop reads CASSKPGLAGGSNTGELFF. The DNA for the CDR3 is TGTGCCAGCAGCAAACCGGGACTAGCGGGAGGATCGAACACCGGGGAGCTGTTTTTT.

As DNA, the CDR3 is TGTGCCAGCGAGAAGCCCAACTACGAGCAGTACTTC. Residues: CASEKPNYEQYF. The gene calls are TRBV2 and TRBJ2-7, with no clear D. V lost 8 bases and J lost 3, with 11 bases in between. The CDR3 is made up of 12 amino acids. The germline CDR1 and CDR2 sequences are SNHLY and FYNNEI.

V gene TRBV15 combines with J gene TRBJ1-2, with D uncertain. The CDR3 spans 13 residues. V was pared by 5 bases and J by 3 bases, with 10 bases between. The germline gives CDR1 LNHNV, CDR2 YYDKDF (reference sequence). This chain's CDR3 is CATSEGSDYGYTF. The CDR3 DNA reads TGTGCCACCAGCGAAGGGAGTGACTATGGCTACACCTTC.

The chain is built from TRBV9 and TRBJ2-1, with D maybe TRBD2 (6 bases). The CDR3 runs to 18 residues. Per germline, CDR1 SGDLS and CDR2 YYNGEE. V dropped 4 bases and J dropped 4 bases, with 24 bases sitting between them. The CDR3 DNA reads TGTGCCAGCAGCTTAAGACCCGGGGGTGTCTTTCAATACAATGAGCAGTTCTTC. It is translated as CASSLRPGGVFQYNEQFF.

The chain links TRBV11-2 to TRBJ2-2, with no clear D. The germline gives CDR1 SGHAT, CDR2 FQNNGV. Trimming shortened V by 1 base and J by 0 bases, and 9 bases separated the two germline ends. This CDR3 has 16 residues. The CDR3 spells CASSLGVNANTGELFF. Here the CDR3 DNA reads TGTGCCAGCAGCTTAGGGGTCAACGCGAACACCGGGGAGCTGTTTTTT.

The rearrangement joins TRBV9 to TRBJ1-4; D call uncertain. The CDR3 is 14 amino acids. CDR1 is SGDLS, CDR2 YYNGEE, per germline. The ends were cut back, 2 bases at V and 6 bases at J, with 11 bases in the middle. In nucleotides, the CDR3 is TGTGCCAGCAGCGTCCGCGATTTTGATGAAAAACTGTTTTTT. Translated, it gives CASSVRDFDEKLFF.

The CDR3 nucleotides read TGTGCCAGCAGTGACCGACCTGGGGAGCAGTACTTC. Translation: CASSDRPGEQYF. The chain recombines TRBV2 with TRBJ2-7; no reliable D call. Germline V lookup: CDR1 SNHLY, CDR2 FYNNEI. With 3 bases removed from V and 7 bases from J, the gap between germline ends came to 10 bases. This CDR3 is 12 amino acids long.

The V call is TRBV19, the J call TRBJ1-5; no clear D gene. The CDR3 is 12 amino acids. Trimming took 6 bases from V and 3 from J, leaving 6 bases between them. Germline V lookup: CDR1 LNHDA, CDR2 SQIVND (reference sequence). In DNA form, the CDR3 reads TGTGCCAGTAGGGACCTCAATCAGCCCCAGCATTTT. It encodes CASRDLNQPQHF.

The rearrangement links TRBV5-1 to TRBJ2-7, with 10 bases lining up with TRBD2. V shed 4 bases and J 5 bases; nucleotides not matched to a gene: 9. Germline lookup yields CDR1 SGHRS and CDR2 YFSETQ. The CDR3 totals 15 residues. CDR3 in amino acids: CASSDSSGRANEQYF. CDR3 in DNA: TGCGCCAGCAGCGACTCTAGCGGGAGAGCCAACGAGCAGTACTTC.

V is TRBV7-2 and J is TRBJ2-3, with D hard to call. Germline V gene data show CDR1 as SGHTA and CDR2 as FQGNSA. CDR3 length: 12 amino acids. V dropped 5 bases and J dropped 5 bases, with 8 bases sitting between them. The CDR3 nucleotides read TGTGCCAGCAGCCCCTACCAAGATACGCAGTATTTT. Its translation is CASSPYQDTQYF.

The rearrangement joins TRBV6-5 to TRBJ2-7; D tentatively fits TRBD1 or TRBD2 (6 bases each). This CDR3 has 14 residues. V dropped 5 bases and J dropped 2 bases, with 13 bases sitting between them. CDR1 and CDR2 from the germline V gene are MNHEY and SVGAGI. CDR3 bases: TGTGCCAGCAGTCCACTCGGGGGCGCCTACGAGCAGTACTTC. Translation: CASSPLGGAYEQYF.

The chain links TRBV7-8 to TRBJ1-4, with D possibly being TRBD1 (6 bases). Germline V gene data show CDR1 as SGHVS and CDR2 as FQNEAQ. V was shortened by 1 base and J by 5 bases, with 20 bases between the two germline ends. The CDR3 totals 18 residues. CDR3 sequence: CASSLGSTGGGFNEKLFF. The CDR3 region has the DNA TGTGCCAGCAGCTTAGGATCGACCGGGGGCGGCTTCAATGAAAAACTGTTTTTT.

This clone was seen only a few times. This chain uses TRBV12-5 with TRBJ1-2, with 7 bases fitting TRBD1. J was trimmed by 4 bases and V by 3 bases; bases with no gene match: 2. Germline lookup yields CDR1 LGHNT and CDR2 FRNRAP. CDR3 length: 13 residues. The DNA of the CDR3 is TGTGCTAGTGGTTTCGACAGGGCCTATGGCTACACCTTC. Protein sequence: CASGFDRAYGYTF.

The chain combines TRBV1 with TRBJ2-7; TRBD2, the table's D call, lacks a check against the DNA. TRBV1 is a pseudogene segment. This CDR3 has 15 residues. CDR3 nucleotides: TGCACCAGCACCTCTAGCGGACCTAGCTCCTACGAGCAGTACTTC. This gives the protein CTSTSSGPSSYEQYF.

The J gene is TRBJ2-1, the V gene TRBV5-1; 8 bases line up with TRBD1. This CDR3 spans 15 amino acids. Germline V gives CDR1 SGHRS, CDR2 YFSETQ. V shed 1 base and J 10 bases; nucleotides not matched to a gene: 10. This CDR3 reads CASSLPRTGLGEQFF. The CDR3 nucleotides read TGCGCCAGCAGCTTGCCCCGGACAGGGCTGGGGGAGCAGTTCTTC.

The V gene is TRBV27, the J gene TRBJ2-7, with 11 bases fitting TRBD1. The CDR3 consists of 14 residues. CDR1 and CDR2 from the germline V gene are MNHEY and SMNVEV (reference sequence). V shed 7 bases and J 4 bases; nucleotides not matched to a gene: 6. The CDR3 sequence: CASKAGTGGYEQYF. The CDR3 region has the DNA TGTGCCAGCAAGGCCGGGACAGGGGGATACGAGCAGTACTTC.

This clone was seen more than once but under ten times. This rearrangement joins TRBV19 to TRBJ1-1; D is uncertain. Germline V lookup: CDR1 LNHDA, CDR2 SQIVND (reference sequence). This CDR3 is built from 10 residues. V was shortened by 8 bases and J by 3 bases, with 4 bases between the two germline ends. The CDR3 sequence is CASWDTEAFF. CDR3 DNA sequence: TGTGCCAGTTGGGACACTGAAGCTTTCTTT.